This T cell receptor (beta chain) was retrieved from a study of a mutant IDH1 vaccine in newly diagnosed glioma. As for this clone: Its antigen is unknown.

Profiling relied on immunoSEQ multiplex PCR, and the TCRdb table lists in-frame clones only, not all of them. The sample contains some 71,000 clones, 85% to 90% of which appear only once. Germline CDR1 and CDR2: LNHDA and SQIVND (reference sequence). CDR3 length: 16 residues. The J segment lost 7 bases and the V segment lost 3 bases, leaving 13 bases of the junction unmatched. Noted time point: week 35, safety follow-up. The content of each vaccine dose was 300 ug of mutant IDH1 20-mer peptide, and topical imiquimod accompanied it. This TCR derives from a man younger than 45 with glioma. Sequencing used PBMCs, obtained from a glioma patient whose treatment included an IDH1 peptide vaccine. The V gene is TRBV19, the J gene TRBJ2-7; 9 bases line up with TRBD2. In DNA, the CDR3 is TGTGCCAGTAGTATCGGAGCGGGAGGACCCCTCACGGAGCAGTACTTC. Translation gives CASSIGAGGPLTEQYF.